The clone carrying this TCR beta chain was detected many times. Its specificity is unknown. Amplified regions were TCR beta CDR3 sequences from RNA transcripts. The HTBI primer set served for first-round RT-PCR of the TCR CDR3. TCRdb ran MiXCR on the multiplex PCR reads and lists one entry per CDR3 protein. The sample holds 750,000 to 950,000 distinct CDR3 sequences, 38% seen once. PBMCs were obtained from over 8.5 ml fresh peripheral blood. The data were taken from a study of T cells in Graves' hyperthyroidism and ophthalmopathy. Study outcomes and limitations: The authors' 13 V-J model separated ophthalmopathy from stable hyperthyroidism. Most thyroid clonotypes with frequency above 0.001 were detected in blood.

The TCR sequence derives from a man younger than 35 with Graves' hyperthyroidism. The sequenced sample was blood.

This CDR3 reads CASAGHTQETQYF. CDR3 DNA sequence: TGTGCCAGCGCGGGACATACGCAAGAGACCCAGTACTTC. The J gene is TRBJ2-5, the V gene TRBV7-9; D might be TRBD1 or TRBD2, each matching 6 bases. Trimming left V 8 bases short and J 2 bases short, with 12 bases between. CDR1 and CDR2 from the germline V gene are SEHNR and FQNEAQ (reference sequence). The CDR3 has 13 amino acids. Filled out from reference TRBV7-9 and TRBJ2-5, the complete variable domain reads DTGVSQNPRHKITKRGQNVTFRCDPISEHNRLYWYRQTLGQGPEFLTYFQNEAQLEKSRLLSDRFSAERPKGSFSTLEIQRTEQGDSAMYLCASAGHTQETQYFGPGTRLLVL.